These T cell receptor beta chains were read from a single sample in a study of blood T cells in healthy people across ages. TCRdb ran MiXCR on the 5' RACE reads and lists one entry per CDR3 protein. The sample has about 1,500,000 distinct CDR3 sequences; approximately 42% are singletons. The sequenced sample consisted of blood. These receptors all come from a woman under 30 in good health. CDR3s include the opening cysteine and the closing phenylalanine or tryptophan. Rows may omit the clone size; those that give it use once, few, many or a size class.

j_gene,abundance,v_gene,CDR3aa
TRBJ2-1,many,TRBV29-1,CSVGVNEQFF
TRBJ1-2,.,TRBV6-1,CASSEPPGGANYGYTF
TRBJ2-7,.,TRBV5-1,CASSLVGYSSYEQYF
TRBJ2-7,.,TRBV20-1,CSAPDRGTYEQYF
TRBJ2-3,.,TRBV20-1,CSARVRGAGTDTQYF
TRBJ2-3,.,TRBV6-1,CASRELASLYKDTQYF
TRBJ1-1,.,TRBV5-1,CASSIDRDTEAFF
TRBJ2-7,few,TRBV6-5,CASSYSYLRGGYEQYF
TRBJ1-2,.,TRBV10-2,CASSASDRGQDGYTF
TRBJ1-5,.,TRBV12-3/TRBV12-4,CASSLDRDSNQPQHF
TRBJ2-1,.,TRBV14,CASSQGWQGYNEQFF
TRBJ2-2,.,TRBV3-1,CASSRNPGANTGELFF
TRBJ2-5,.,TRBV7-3,CASSPSTGMAETQYF
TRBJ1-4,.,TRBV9,CASSVGTVGEKLFF
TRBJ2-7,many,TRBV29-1,CSAEAVGVYEQYF
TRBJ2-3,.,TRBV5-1,CASSFSDPTDTQYF
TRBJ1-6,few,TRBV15,CATLGGANSPLHF
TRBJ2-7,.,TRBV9,CASSVSESSYEQYF
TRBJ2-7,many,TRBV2,CASSEIGEQYF
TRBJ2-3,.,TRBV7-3,CASSVIREDAQYF
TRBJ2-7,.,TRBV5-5,CASSLATGPDEQYF
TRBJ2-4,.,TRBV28,CASSSPRAFDIQYF
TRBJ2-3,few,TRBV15,CATSIYGQNTDTQYF
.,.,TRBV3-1,CASSHRLRERGSYNEQYF
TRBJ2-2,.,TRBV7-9,CASSLALLRKATGELFF
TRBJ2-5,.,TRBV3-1,CASRFTRSGTAGRKETQYF
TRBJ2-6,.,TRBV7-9,CASRLNSGANVLTF
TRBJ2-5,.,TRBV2,CASSEGTSGRAAETQYF
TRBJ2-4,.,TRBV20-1,CSAPDSDKNIQYF
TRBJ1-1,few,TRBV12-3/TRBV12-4,CASSPISLNTEAFF
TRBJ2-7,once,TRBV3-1,CTSSPYSGVYEQYF
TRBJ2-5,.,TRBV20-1,CSARVQFGGRVETQYF
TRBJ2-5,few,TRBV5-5,CASSHREGFMETQYF
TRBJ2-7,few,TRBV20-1,CSAGHGYEQYF
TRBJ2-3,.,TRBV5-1,CASSLRTLDREGPRATDTQYF
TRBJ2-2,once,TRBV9,CASSLGQGAGGELFF
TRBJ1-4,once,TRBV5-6,CASRTGTADEKLFF
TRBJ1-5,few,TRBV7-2,CASSFGTGVIQPQHF
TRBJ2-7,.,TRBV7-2,CASSLVGSGGFYEQYF
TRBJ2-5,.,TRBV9,CASSVTEETQYF
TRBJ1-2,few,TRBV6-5,CASTARQASYGYTF
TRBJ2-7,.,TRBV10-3,CWIRASGMNEQYF
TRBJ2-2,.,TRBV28,CASSLRLTGLNTGELFF
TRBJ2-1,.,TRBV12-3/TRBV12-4,CASATGLHNEQFF
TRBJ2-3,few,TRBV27,CASSFSGSGGYTQYF
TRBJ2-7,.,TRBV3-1,CASTPGIESYEQYF
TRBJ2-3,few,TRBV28,CASSTNWGSGTDTQYF
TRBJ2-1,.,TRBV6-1,CASSEARAYYNEQFF
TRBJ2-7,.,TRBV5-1,CASRRSGRDGEQYF
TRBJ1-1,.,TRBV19,CASSIPRENTEAFF
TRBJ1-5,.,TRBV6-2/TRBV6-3,CASESIRPQHF
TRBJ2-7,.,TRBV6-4,CASARTGYENEQYF
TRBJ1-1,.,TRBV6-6,CASKIDGNTEAFF
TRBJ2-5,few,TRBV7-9,CASSFAKVRQETQYF
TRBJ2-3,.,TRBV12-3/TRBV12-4,CASSSVTQYF
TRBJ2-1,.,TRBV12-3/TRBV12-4,CASSFQGTSYNEQFF
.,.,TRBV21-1,CASSNRHPYNEQYF
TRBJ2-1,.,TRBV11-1,CASSLRQGASYNEQFF
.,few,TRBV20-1,CSARDPTSGRFEQYF
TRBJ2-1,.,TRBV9,CASSPDENEQFF